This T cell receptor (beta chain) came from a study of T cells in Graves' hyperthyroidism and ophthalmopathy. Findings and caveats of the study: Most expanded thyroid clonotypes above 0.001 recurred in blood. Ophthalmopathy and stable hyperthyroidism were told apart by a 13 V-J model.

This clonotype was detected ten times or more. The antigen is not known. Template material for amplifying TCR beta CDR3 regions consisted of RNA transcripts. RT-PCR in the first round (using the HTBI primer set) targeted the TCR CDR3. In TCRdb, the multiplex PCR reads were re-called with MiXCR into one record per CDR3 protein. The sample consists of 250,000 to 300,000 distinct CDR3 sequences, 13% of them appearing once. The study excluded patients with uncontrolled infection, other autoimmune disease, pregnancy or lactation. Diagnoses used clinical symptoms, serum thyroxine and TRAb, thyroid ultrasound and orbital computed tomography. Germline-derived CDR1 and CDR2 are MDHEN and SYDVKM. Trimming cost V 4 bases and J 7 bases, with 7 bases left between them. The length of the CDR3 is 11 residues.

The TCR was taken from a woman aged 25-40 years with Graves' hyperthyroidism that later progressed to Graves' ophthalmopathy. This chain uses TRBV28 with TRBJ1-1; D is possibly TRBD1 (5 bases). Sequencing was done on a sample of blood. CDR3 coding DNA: TGTGCCAGCAGTTGGGGCCGTGAAGCTTTCTTT. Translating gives CASSWGREAFF.